This T cell receptor (beta chain) was documented in a study of T-cell reconstitution after alpha-beta-depleted transplantation in children. This clonotype was counted ten times or more. TCRbeta library construction was performed incorporating unique molecular identifiers. TCRdb recomputed calls from the PCR reads with MiXCR, one row per CDR3 protein. The sample yields approximately 44,000 distinct CDR3 sequences, approximately 6.1% seen once. The sample in question was PBMCs, mostly from graft donor cells, obtained 60 days after TCRalphabeta/CD19-depleted stem cell transplant. This clonotype was obtained from a female patient younger than 10 who had a stem cell transplant for aplastic anemia, so the T cells may come from the graft donor.

The CDR3 sequence is CASSGNPSGVETQYF. The CDR3 DNA is TGTGCCAGCAGTGGCAACCCTAGCGGGGTAGAGACCCAGTACTTC. The chain combines TRBV28 with TRBJ2-5; 9 nucleotides align to TRBD2. This CDR3 has 15 amino acids. Looked up from germline, CDR1 is MDHEN and CDR2 is SYDVKM. V shed 5 bases and J 4 bases; nucleotides not matched to a gene: 8. The entire variable domain, with the rest obtained from reference TRBV28 and TRBJ2-5, is as follows: DVKVTQSSRYLVKRTGEKVFLECVQDMDHENMFWYRQDPGLGLRLIYFSYDVKMKEKGDIPEGYSVSREKKERFSLILESASTNQTSMYLCASSGNPSGVETQYFGPGTRLLVL.